A selection of T cell receptor beta chains follows, all from one sample in a study of blood T cell repertoires in COVID-19. Measured with immunoSEQ multiplex PCR; TCRdb has only the in-frame clones, and not every one. Among around 140,000 clones, around 87% were seen once, and the ten largest hold about 10%. Sequencing was performed on PBMCs or T cells enriched from blood (not recorded which). The receptors originated from a man between 60 and 70 years old who had recovered from COVID-19. Both conserved end residues are part of each CDR3. Each record gives: V gene, J gene, CDR3 protein.

>TRBV6-5|TRBJ1-1
CASSYNRGLKNTEAFF
>TRBV5-8|TRBJ1-1
CASSWDRGRLEAFF
>TRBV7-6|TRBJ2-1
CASSLQRGSHSYNEQFF
>TRBV5-1|TRBJ2-7
CASSPRDREYEQYF
>TRBV25-1|TRBJ1-4
CASSEWTGANEKLFF
>TRBV5-5|TRBJ2-2
CASSHGTSGTGELFF
>TRBV27|TRBJ1-6
CASSLRDSRNSPLHF
>TRBV4-1|TRBJ1-5
CASSPSGRNQPQHF
>TRBV19|TRBJ1-1
CASSIGKAGAFF
>TRBV19|TRBJ1-6
CASSMQGAVSSYNSPLHF
>TRBV28|TRBJ2-2
CASSPTQGNTGELFF
>TRBV19|TRBJ1-6
CASSIGDRLDSPLHF
>TRBV12-3/TRBV12-4|TRBJ2-5
CASRRGETQYF
>TRBV7-6|TRBJ2-1
CASSLLADLEQFF
>TRBV28|TRBJ1-2
CASSLPSFANYGYTF
>TRBV19|TRBJ1-5
CASSILGVGQPQHF
>TRBV18|TRBJ2-2
CASSPLATGELFF